The clone carrying this T cell receptor beta chain was counted only a few times. This CDR3 is 16 amino acids long. CDR1 and CDR2 from the germline V gene are SGHRS and YFSETQ. Unmatched junction bases numbered 7, after V lost 4 bases and J lost 0 bases. This specimen comes from a study of T cells after yellow fever vaccination. TCRdb reprocessed the 5' RACE reads via MiXCR and lists one record per CDR3 protein. The sample lists around 310,000 distinct CDR3 sequences; around 3.6% were seen once. The sequence derives from a man between 18 and 35 years old who received the YFV17D yellow fever vaccine. The material was PBMCs, obtained on the day of the yellow fever booster vaccination. V usage is TRBV5-1 and J usage is TRBJ2-5; TRBD1 matches 9 bases. The CDR3 DNA is TGCGCCAGCAGCGCGCCCGGGACAGGGAACCAAGAGACCCAGTACTTC. Translated: CASSAPGTGNQETQYF.